Below, 21 T cell receptor beta chains from the same sample are listed, as sequenced in a study of metastatic and nonmetastatic thyroid tumors. Before thyroid surgery, none of the patients had received any treatment. TCRdb re-called clones from the PCR reads using MiXCR. The sample consists of almost 70,000 clones, 13% to 15% of them appearing once. Sample: blood. The receptors derive from a male donor with papillary thyroid cancer or a benign thyroid nodule (not recorded which). Some clones in this sample may be carry-over from other donors' samples.

This clone was recorded at least ten times. This chain links TRBV19 with TRBJ2-4, with 10 bases aligning to TRBD1. CDR1 and CDR2 (germline): LNHDA, SQIVND (reference sequence). CDR3 length: 18 amino acids. V dropped 6 bases and J dropped 0; count of bases not matched to a gene: 11. For the CDR3, the DNA is TGTGCCAGTAGCGACAGGGGGCTATACCGAAGAGCCAAAAACATTCAGTACTTC. This sequence encodes CASSDRGLYRRAKNIQYF.

This clone was counted between two and nine times. A read error may account for a junction end that differs from germline. The CDR3 nucleotides are TGTGCCAGCACCACCCTAGGCGACAGGGGAAAAGCAGAAACGCAGTATTTT. This sequence encodes CASTTLGDRGKAETQYF. The chain couples TRBV28 to TRBJ2-3; 8 bases are a match to TRBD1. This CDR3 comprises 17 residues. In germline, CDR1 is MDHEN, CDR2 SYDVKM.

In this sample, this clone turned up many times. The rearrangement links TRBV7-9 to TRBJ2-5, with TRBD2 identical over 8 bases. The CDR3 loop spans 17 amino acids. In germline, CDR1 is SEHNR, CDR2 FQNEAQ (reference sequence). V dropped 4 bases and J dropped 2; count of bases not matched to a gene: 12. In nucleotides, the CDR3 is TGTGCCAGCAGCTCCCCGGTGCGGGAGGCTTTTCAAGAGACCCAGTACTTC. Amino acid sequence: CASSSPVREAFQETQYF.

This clone occurred many times. The CDR3, as DNA: TGTGCCAGCAGCTCTTCCGGGACCCCTGGCGAGCAGTACTTC. This encodes CASSSSGTPGEQYF. This chain joins TRBV5-4 and TRBJ2-7; D tentatively reads TRBD1 or TRBD2 (5 bases each). CDR1 and CDR2 from the germline V gene are SGHNT and YYREEE (reference sequence). The CDR3 contains 14 residues. V was clipped by 3 bases and J by 6 bases, with 16 bases between them.

The chain employs TRBV4-1 and TRBJ2-2; unclear D gene. Germline V lookup: CDR1 MGHRA, CDR2 YSYEKL. V shed 8 bases and J shed 1 base, with 8 bases lying between them. This CDR3 has 13 residues. CDR3 loop: CASLYGNTGELFF. CDR3 nucleotide sequence: TGCGCCAGCTTGTACGGGAACACCGGGGAGCTGTTTTTT.

This clone has a count of ten or more. The genes are TRBV6-1 and TRBJ2-2; D not resolved. The germline gives CDR1 MNHNS, CDR2 SASEGT. Trimming removed 5 bases from V and 3 bases from J, with 7 bases in between. The CDR3 totals 13 residues. The CDR3 DNA is TGTGCCAGCAGTCACGACGACACCGGGGAGCTGTTTTTT. This sequence encodes CASSHDDTGELFF.

The table lists this clone with many counts. The chain couples TRBV6-2 or TRBV6-3 to TRBJ2-4, with D unresolved. The germline V and J ends were trimmed by 2 bases and 6 bases, with 5 bases remaining between them. This CDR3 region has 12 residues. CDR1 is MNHEY and CDR2 is SVGEGT in the germline V gene. The CDR3 nucleotides read TGTGCCAGCAGTTACGTCGGAAACATTCAGTACTTC. Encoded protein: CASSYVGNIQYF.

This clone has at least ten counts. This chain connects TRBV20-1 to TRBJ1-1, with 10 bases matching TRBD1. Germline V gives CDR1 DFQATT, CDR2 SNEGSKA (reference sequence). Losses at the gene ends were 6 bases for V and 4 bases for J; bases not matched to a gene: 5. This CDR3 has 13 residues. The CDR3: CSAPRTGGTEAFF. The CDR3 DNA is TGCAGTGCACCCCGGACAGGGGGCACTGAAGCTTTCTTT.

This clone was recorded at least ten times. V is TRBV20-1 and J is TRBJ1-1; weak D call: TRBD1 (5 bases). The CDR3 covers 14 residues. Germline V gene lookup returns CDR1 DFQATT and CDR2 SNEGSKA (reference sequence). V lost 0 bases and J 5 bases, leaving 13 bases between the germline ends. The CDR3 sequence: CSARDPRGWTEAFF. Written as DNA, the CDR3 is TGCAGTGCTAGAGACCCGAGGGGATGGACTGAAGCTTTCTTT.

This clone was detected ten times or more. The V gene is TRBV6-6, the J gene TRBJ2-7, with 7 bases aligning to TRBD1. Germline assignment: CDR1 MNHNY and CDR2 SVGAGI (reference sequence). J lost 5 bases, V lost 0 bases, and 16 bases had no gene match. There are 18 residues in the CDR3. DNA of the CDR3: TGTGCCAGCAGTTACTCGGGGGACAGTAATTTCCCGGAGGACGAGCAGTACGTC. It yields the protein CASSYSGDSNFPEDEQYV.

This clone has a count of ten or more. V is TRBV6-1 and J is TRBJ2-7; 11 nucleotides align to TRBD2. Unmatched junction bases numbered 12, after V lost 5 bases and J lost 6 bases. This CDR3 is 16 amino acids long. Germline lookup yields CDR1 MNHNS and CDR2 SASEGT. CDR3 bases: TGTGCCAGCAGTTCACTACTAGCGGGAGTAGGTGGCGAGCAGTACTTC. As protein: CASSSLLAGVGGEQYF.

Many counts were recorded for this clone. The genes are TRBV30 and TRBJ1-5; D may be TRBD1 (5 bases). CDR3 size: 14 residues. Germline V gives CDR1 GTSNPN, CDR2 SVGIG (reference sequence). The V end was cut by 1 base, the J end by 7 bases, with 14 bases between. CDR3 bases: TGTGCCTGGAGTGGGCAGGGAGGACGACAGCCCCAGCATTTT. The encoded protein is CAWSGQGGRQPQHF.

This clone was found many times. The chain combines TRBV25-1 with TRBJ2-1; TRBD2 might be the D (6 bases). CDR1 and CDR2 from the germline V gene are MGHDK and SYGVNS. The CDR3 loop spans 13 amino acids. Trimming took off 8 bases at V and 3 bases at J, with 11 bases between the two ends. CDR3 DNA: TGTGCCAGCCGACTAGAGGGCTACAATGAGCAGTTCTTC. It specifies CASRLEGYNEQFF.

This clone was seen repeatedly, ten times or more. V is TRBV20-1 and J is TRBJ2-1; TRBD2 aligns across 13 bases. The germline gives CDR1 DFQATT, CDR2 SNEGSKA (reference sequence). This CDR3 is built from 15 residues. Trimming took 6 bases from V and 6 from J; bases not matched to a gene: 8. CDR3 DNA sequence: TGCAGTGCGAGGACTAGCGGGAGTTATGGCAATGAGCAGTTCTTC. Amino acid sequence: CSARTSGSYGNEQFF.

This clone turned up a few times. Mismatch with germline at one junction end may stem from a read error. This chain uses TRBV28 with TRBJ1-1; D remains unclear. The CDR3 extends over 17 amino acids. The germline V gene encodes CDR1 MDHEN and CDR2 SYDVKM. The CDR3 nucleotides read TGTGCCAGCAGTTTGGAGGGTTATGAGCAAATGAACACTGAAGATTTCTTT. The encoded protein is CASSLEGYEQMNTEDFF. The entire variable domain, with the rest obtained from reference TRBV28 and TRBJ1-1, is as follows: DVKVTQSSRYLVKRTGEKVFLECVQDMDHENMFWYRQDPGLGLRLIYFSYDVKMKEKGDIPEGYSVSREKKERFSLILESASTNQTSMYLCASSLEGYEQMNTEDFFGQGTRLTVV.

This clone showed up many times. The V and J genes are TRBV6-2 or TRBV6-3 and TRBJ2-6; TRBD1 might be the D (6 bases). The ends were cut back, 2 bases at V and 3 bases at J, with 14 bases in the middle. Germline V CDR1 and CDR2: MNHEY, SVGEGT. The CDR3 runs 17 residues. DNA of the CDR3: TGTGCCAGCAGTTACGGGGGACACCTTGTTGGGGCCAACGTCCTGACTTTC. Protein product: CASSYGGHLVGANVLTF.

This clone was counted at least ten times. The chain is built from TRBV5-5 and TRBJ1-5; no clear D gene. Trimming shortened V by 3 bases and J by 0 bases, and 10 bases separated the two germline ends. Per germline, CDR1 SGHKS and CDR2 YYEKEE (reference sequence). The CDR3 has 15 amino acids. CDR3 residues: CASSSVTNSNQPQHF. For the CDR3, the DNA is TGTGCCAGCAGCTCAGTCACTAATAGCAATCAGCCCCAGCATTTT.

This clone occurred once. A read error is possible here, since a much larger clone lies one base away. The rearrangement uses TRBV9 and TRBJ2-1; a weak D match, TRBD2 (6 bases). The germline V gene encodes CDR1 SGDLS and CDR2 YYNGEE. This CDR3 is built from 13 residues. V gave up 8 bases and J gave up 7 bases, with 16 bases separating them. This CDR3 is CASSRVLANEQFF. CDR3 DNA sequence: TGTGCCAGTTCCCGGGTCCTAGCGAATGAGCAGTTCTTC.

This sequence joins TRBV20-1 and TRBJ2-7; maybe TRBD2 (5 bases). Trimming took off 5 bases at V and 7 bases at J, with 15 bases between the two ends. Germline lookup yields CDR1 DFQATT and CDR2 SNEGSKA (reference sequence). CDR3 length: 12 amino acids. Written as DNA, the CDR3 is TGCAGTGCTGTCCTCGCCGGGGAGGAGCAGTACTTC. Its protein is CSAVLAGEEQYF.

This clone was recorded many times. The rearrangement links TRBV19 to TRBJ2-7; 7 positions match TRBD1. CDR1 LNHDA and CDR2 SQIVND come from the germline V gene (reference sequence). This CDR3 is 16 amino acids long. With V trimmed by 0 bases and J by 4 bases, 9 bases remained unmatched. CDR3 protein: CASSIEGVDREYEQYV. CDR3 bases: TGTGCCAGTAGTATAGAAGGGGTCGACAGGGAGTACGAGCAGTACGTC.

This clone was seen only a few times. Germline is not matched at one junction end, which may reflect a read error. The rearrangement links TRBV6-1 to TRBJ2-7; 7 bases map to TRBD1. Germline-derived CDR1 and CDR2 are MNHNS and SASEGT. The CDR3 covers 11 residues. The CDR3 coding sequence is TGTGCCGCCCGACAGGGCCACGATCAGTACTTC. It translates to CAARQGHDQYF.